Shown below are 17 T cell receptor beta chains from a single sample sequenced in a study of blood T cell repertoires in COVID-19. The assay was immunoSEQ multiplex PCR, and TCRdb's table has in-frame clones only and misses some. This repertoire shows under 200,000 clones, 79% found once; its top ten account for approximately 15%. The sample taken for sequencing was peripheral blood. Receptor source: a man aged 60 to 69 with active or convalescent COVID-19.

A few counts support this clone. The chain joins TRBV7-9 to TRBJ1-6; D possibly corresponds to TRBD1 (5 bases). The CDR3 contains 15 residues. Germline values: CDR1 SEHNR, CDR2 FQNEAQ (reference sequence). V was shortened by 5 bases and J by 9 bases, with 17 bases between the two germline ends. The CDR3 region is CASSQDRQGRSPLHF. The DNA for the CDR3 is TGTGCCAGCAGCCAAGATAGGCAGGGTCGTTCACCCCTCCACTTT.

The gene calls are TRBV11-3 and TRBJ2-3; D remains unclear. Germline lookup yields CDR1 SGHNT and CDR2 YENEEA. The CDR3 is made up of 11 amino acids. V was clipped by 3 bases and J by 6 bases, with 4 bases between them. The CDR3 reads CASSFGDTQYF. The DNA of the CDR3 is TGTGCCAGCAGCTTCGGGGATACGCAGTATTTT.

Regarding this clone: Other nucleotide sequences in the sample specify the same CDR3. V usage is TRBV19 and J usage is TRBJ2-3; TRBD1 matches at 9 bases. Germline V gene data show CDR1 as LNHDA and CDR2 as SQIVND (reference sequence). The CDR3 has 15 amino acids. The V and J ends lost 3 bases and 1 base, in that order; junction bases with no gene match: 2. The CDR3 loop reads CASSIRTGGTDTQYF. CDR3 nucleotide sequence: TGTGCCAGTAGTATCAGGACAGGGGGCACAGATACGCAGTATTTT. The variable domain in full, with the rest retrieved from reference TRBV19 and TRBJ2-3, is DGGITQSPKYLFRKEGQNVTLSCEQNLNHDAMYWYRQDPGQGLRLIYYSQIVNDFQKGDIAEGYSVSREKKESFPLTVTSAQKNPTAFYLCASSIRTGGTDTQYFGPGTRLTVL.

The rearrangement uses TRBV7-9 and TRBJ1-3; unclear D gene. The CDR3 covers 14 residues. The V and J ends lost 5 bases and 2 bases respectively, with 10 bases between them. Germline lookup yields CDR1 SEHNR and CDR2 FQNEAQ (reference sequence). CDR3 loop: CASSPLGPGNTIYF. The CDR3 DNA reads as TGTGCCAGCAGCCCCCTAGGTCCTGGAAACACCATATATTTT.

The V gene is TRBV9, the J gene TRBJ2-5; D perhaps matches TRBD1 (6 bases). V lost 6 bases, J lost 2 bases, and 17 bases lay in between. Germline lookup yields CDR1 SGDLS and CDR2 YYNGEE. The CDR3 length is 15 residues. The CDR3 DNA follows: TGTGCCAGCACCAGGAGGAACAGGGTGCAAGAGACCCAGTACTTC. Translation: CASTRRNRVQETQYF.

This clone appeared a few times. V is TRBV19 and J is TRBJ1-4, with 7 positions matching TRBD1. V lost 4 bases to trimming and J lost 3 bases; unmatched junction nucleotides: 8. The length of the CDR3 is 16 residues. Germline V CDR1 and CDR2: LNHDA, SQIVND (reference sequence). CDR3 sequence reads: CASSTPGGGPNEKLFF. The CDR3 nucleotides read TGTGCCAGTAGTACACCCGGAGGGGGCCCTAATGAAAAACTGTTTTTT.

V is TRBV6-5 and J is TRBJ2-7; the D gene is possibly TRBD1 (5 bases). Germline lookup yields CDR1 MNHEY and CDR2 SVGAGI. This CDR3 has 14 residues. V lost 4 bases and J 6 bases, leaving 16 bases between the germline ends. CDR3 sequence (DNA): TGTGCCAGCAGTTTAAGGGGCCAGGCGGCCGAGCAGTACTTC. Its translation: CASSLRGQAAEQYF.

The chain joins TRBV5-5 to TRBJ2-7; the D gene is possibly TRBD1 (5 bases). The germline V gene has CDR1 SGHKS and CDR2 YYEKEE (reference sequence). This CDR3 region has 12 residues. Deletions cut 1 base from V and 4 bases from J, with 6 bases between. In nucleotides, the CDR3 is TGTGCCAGCAGCTTGAAGGGGTACGAGCAGTACTTC. Its translation is CASSLKGYEQYF.

The chain has TRBV4-2 and TRBJ2-7; a possible D gene is TRBD2 (7 bases). Germline lookup yields CDR1 LGHNA and CDR2 YNFKEQ. The CDR3 totals 15 residues. The ends were cut back, 0 bases at V and 6 bases at J, with 15 bases in the middle. CDR3 sequence: CASSQDRGASAEQYF. For the CDR3, the DNA is TGTGCCAGCAGCCAAGATCGGGGGGCTTCGGCCGAGCAGTACTTC.

The V gene is TRBV18, the J gene TRBJ2-1; 12 bases are a match to TRBD2. Trimming removed 3 bases from V and 0 bases from J; junction bases left unmatched: 9. Per germline, CDR1 KGHSH and CDR2 LQKENI. The CDR3 covers 19 residues. CDR3 DNA: TGTGCCAGCTCACCTTGGGGACTAGCGGGTCCAAGCTCCTACAATGAGCAGTTCTTC. Its translation is CASSPWGLAGPSSYNEQFF.

This sequence joins TRBV7-2 and TRBJ2-1; 7 bases are a match to TRBD2. V dropped 2 bases and J dropped 4; count of bases not matched to a gene: 2. CDR1 is SGHTA, CDR2 FQGNSA, per germline. This CDR3 has 14 amino acids. The chain's CDR3 is CASSLLAVYNEQFF. In DNA, the CDR3 is TGTGCCAGCAGCTTACTAGCGGTGTACAATGAGCAGTTCTTC.

In its sample, this clone was seen a few times. The V gene is TRBV9, the J gene TRBJ2-2; 9 nucleotides match TRBD1. Trimming took 6 bases from V and 5 from J; bases not matched to a gene: 11. The CDR3 sequence is 16 residues long. Germline V gene data show CDR1 as SGDLS and CDR2 as YYNGEE. Here the CDR3 reads CASTEGGTGNTGELFF. CDR3 coding DNA: TGTGCCAGCACCGAGGGGGGGACAGGGAATACCGGGGAGCTGTTTTTT. Variable domain in full (rest from reference TRBV9 and TRBJ2-2): DSGVTQTPKHLITATGQRVTLRCSPRSGDLSVYWYQQSLDQGLQFLIQYYNGEERAKGNILERFSAQQFPDLHSELNLSSLELGDSALYFCASTEGGTGNTGELFFGEGSRLTVL.

The rearrangement joins TRBV7-9 to TRBJ2-3, with TRBD1 as a possible D gene (6 bases). V gave up 6 bases and J gave up 7 bases, with 11 bases separating them. The V gene's germline CDR1 is SEHNR and CDR2 FQNEAQ (reference sequence). There are 12 residues in the CDR3. CDR3 amino acids: CASREGQNTQYF. CDR3 DNA: TGTGCCAGCAGGGAAGGACAGAATACGCAGTATTTT. The full variable domain, its missing parts supplied by reference TRBV7-9 and TRBJ2-3, is DTGVSQNPRHKITKRGQNVTFRCDPISEHNRLYWYRQTLGQGPEFLTYFQNEAQLEKSRLLSDRFSAERPKGSFSTLEIQRTEQGDSAMYLCASREGQNTQYFGPGTRLTVL.

This clone appeared a few times. The chain has TRBV7-3 and TRBJ2-5; D is possibly TRBD1 (6 bases). V shed 5 bases and J shed 2 bases, with 9 bases lying between them. The CDR3 is 13 residues long. Per germline, CDR1 SGHTA and CDR2 FQGTGA. CDR3 residues: CASSPGQQETQYF. CDR3 sequence (DNA): TGTGCCAGCAGCCCAGGACAGCAAGAGACCCAGTACTTC.

This clone has only a few counts. The genes are TRBV3-1 (or the pseudogene TRBV3-2) and TRBJ1-6; D may be TRBD1 (5 bases). The CDR3 length is 15 residues. With 0 bases removed from V and 5 bases from J, the gap between germline ends came to 8 bases. Germline loops: CDR1 LGHDT, CDR2 YNNKEL (reference sequence). The CDR3: CASSQEGVNNSPLHF. CDR3 nucleotide sequence: TGTGCCAGCAGCCAAGAAGGGGTAAATAATTCACCCCTCCACTTT.

J is TRBJ1-2 and V is TRBV6-5; tentatively, D is TRBD1 (5 bases). V lost 4 bases and J 3 bases, leaving 9 bases between the germline ends. The CDR3 consists of 13 residues. From germline, CDR1 is MNHEY and CDR2 SVGAGI. The CDR3 sequence: CASSFRQHYGYTF. DNA for the CDR3: TGTGCCAGCAGTTTCCGACAGCACTATGGCTACACCTTC.

A few counts support this clone. The chain couples TRBV5-6 to TRBJ2-1; TRBD1 agrees at 8 bases. Germline CDR1 SGHDT, CDR2 YYEEEE. V dropped 0 bases and J dropped 9; count of bases not matched to a gene: 11. This CDR3 comprises 16 residues. The chain's CDR3 is CASSLAGGGKEGEQFF. The CDR3 DNA reads TGTGCCAGCAGCTTGGCAGGGGGCGGAAAAGAGGGTGAGCAGTTCTTC. The whole variable domain, filled in from reference TRBV5-6 and TRBJ2-1, reads DAGVTQSPTHLIKTRGQQVTLRCSPKSGHDTVSWYQQALGQGPQFIFQYYEEEERQRGNFPDRFSGHQFPNYSSELNVNALLLGDSALYLCASSLAGGGKEGEQFFGPGTRLTVL.